The entry below gives a single T cell receptor beta chain sequence along with its context. The data were produced by immunoSEQ multiplex PCR, yet TCRdb's version contains in-frame clones alone and is incomplete. The profile shows roughly 38,000 clones, under 95% of them singletons. The sample belongs to a study of T cell changes during pregnancy in multiple sclerosis. The CDR3 has 12 residues. CDR1 and CDR2 from the germline V gene are GTSNPN and SVGIG (reference sequence). Trimming cost V 0 bases and J 4 bases, with 6 bases left between them. This receptor was identified in a female donor with multiple sclerosis, enrolled in a pregnancy study. The sample was CD4+ T cells from peripheral blood mononuclear cells, taken in the third trimester of pregnancy. V is TRBV30 and J is TRBJ1-2; tentatively, D is TRBD1 (6 bases). Here the CDR3 reads CAWSVGAYGYTF. The CDR3 region has the DNA TGTGCCTGGAGTGTGGGGGCCTATGGCTACACCTTC.